Listed below are T cell receptor beta chains from one sample, sequenced in a study of beta chain features in type 1 diabetes. Method: immunoSEQ multiplex PCR; TCRdb's copy keeps in-frame clones and lacks some. The sample gives roughly 290,000 clones, about 8% of which show up once; about 0.93% is in the top ten. Sequencing used central memory CD4+ T cells from blood. The origin of the receptors is a woman aged 18-29 years in good health. CDR3s include the opening cysteine and the closing phenylalanine or tryptophan. The order of the fields is clone size, D gene, V gene, J gene, CDR3 DNA, CDR3 protein. A D gene is named only where the DNA matches it firmly. The size field is filled for only some rows; it gives once, few, many or a size class.

-	-	TRBV9	TRBJ2-3	TGTGCCAGCAGCGTCGGGGCCAGCTTCACAGATACGCAGTATTTT	CASSVGASFTDTQYF
few	-	TRBV7-9	TRBJ1-1	TGTGCCAGCAGCTTGGTAACTGAAGCTTTCTTT	CASSLVTEAFF
few	-	TRBV18	TRBJ1-2	TGTGCCAGCTCGGAAGGGGTCTATGGCTACACCTTC	CASSEGVYGYTF
-	-	TRBV6-5	TRBJ1-1	TGTGCCAGCAGTTCTACGCGGGGGACTGAAGCTTTCTTT	CASSSTRGTEAFF
-	-	TRBV2	TRBJ2-5	TGTGCCAGCAGACCCAGCGCAGAGACCCAGTACTTC	CASRPSAETQYF
few	TRBD2	TRBV7-9	TRBJ2-3	TGTGCCAGCAGCTTAGCGAACACAGCGGGGGCCACAGATACGCAGTATTTT	CASSLANTAGATDTQYF
few	-	TRBV28	TRBJ1-2	TGTGCCAGCAGTCTATACCCCCAGGGGACGAACTATGGCTACACCTTC	CASSLYPQGTNYGYTF
few	-	TRBV4-2	TRBJ2-7	TGTGCCAGCAGCCAAGAACAGGGTTCTAACGAGCAGTACTTC	CASSQEQGSNEQYF
-	TRBD1	TRBV14	TRBJ1-3	TGTGCCAGCAGCTTAAAGGGGGCCTCTGGAAACACCATATATTTT	CASSLKGASGNTIYF
few	-	TRBV6-5	TRBJ1-1	TGTGCCAGCACCGAAGGGGGGATCGCTGAAGCTTTCTTT	CASTEGGIAEAFF
few	-	TRBV7-9	TRBJ2-7	TGTGCCAGCAGCCCACACCGGACGGGAGCGGACGAGCAGTACTTC	CASSPHRTGADEQYF
-	-	TRBV27	TRBJ1-2	TGTGCCAGCAGTTTCTGGGGACCGACTATGGAGGGCTACACCTTC	CASSFWGPTMEGYTF
many	-	TRBV28	TRBJ1-1	TGTGCCAGCAGTTTACCATATTCCCAAGACAGGCGAGCTTTCTTT	CASSLPYSQDRRAFF
many	-	TRBV18	TRBJ2-5	TGTGCCAGCTCACCCCGGGGAGAGACCCAGTACTTC	CASSPRGETQYF
few	-	TRBV11-3	TRBJ2-3	TGTGCCAGCAGCTTTCGGACCAGCACAGATACGCAGTATTTT	CASSFRTSTDTQYF
few	TRBD1	TRBV5-6	TRBJ1-5	TGTGCCAGCAGCTACTACTCGGGACAGAACAATCAGCCCCAGCATTTT	CASSYYSGQNNQPQHF
few	-	TRBV18	TRBJ2-2	TGTGCCAGCACGGATCCGGCCGGGGAGCTGTTTTTT	CASTDPAGELFF
-	TRBD2	TRBV11-2	TRBJ2-3	TGTGCCAGCAGCTTAGATCGGGGCGGGGGGCCCGTTATGCAGTATTTT	CASSLDRGGGPVMQYF
few	TRBD2	TRBV27	TRBJ2-2	TGTGCCAGCAGTTCCCCAGCGGGAAGTGCTGTCGGGGAGCTGTTTTTT	CASSSPAGSAVGELFF
-	-	TRBV29-1	TRBJ1-2	TGCAGCGTTGGCGACCCGGACTATGGCTACACCTTC	CSVGDPDYGYTF
-	-	TRBV2	TRBJ1-3	TGTGCCAGCAGTGAAACGCGGATGAGCTCTGGAAACACCATATATTTT	CASSETRMSSGNTIYF
-	-	TRBV7-2	TRBJ2-3	TGTGCCAGCAGCTTAGCTCCCCACACAGATACGCAGTATTTT	CASSLAPHTDTQYF
-	-	TRBV7-3	TRBJ2-3	TGTGCCAGCAGCTTAATGGAGGGATGGACGCAGTATTTT	CASSLMEGWTQYF
-	-	TRBV7-2	TRBJ2-3	TGTGCCAGCAGCTCTTACCGGGATACGCAGTATTTT	CASSSYRDTQYF
few	TRBD2	TRBV7-9	TRBJ2-7	TGTGCCAGCAGCGGGGGACTAGCGGGAGGTTACTACGAGCAGTACTTC	CASSGGLAGGYYEQYF
few	TRBD2	TRBV6-1	TRBJ2-3	TGTGCCAGCAGTGAATTGGGACTAGCAAGCACAGATACGCAGTATTTT	CASSELGLASTDTQYF
-	-	TRBV7-9	TRBJ1-1	TGTGCCAGCAGCTCCCTTACCGCTGAAGCTTTCTTT	CASSSLTAEAFF
many	TRBD1	TRBV7-2	TRBJ2-1	TGTGCCAGCAGCCTACAGGGGTTAGATGAGCAGTTCTTC	CASSLQGLDEQFF
few	-	TRBV28	TRBJ1-4	TGTGCCACATGGACCTCACAGGGCGAAAAACTGTTTTTT	CATWTSQGEKLFF
few	TRBD1	TRBV11-2	TRBJ2-5	TGTGCCAGCAGCTTAGTAGGACAGGGAGGGACCCAGTACTTC	CASSLVGQGGTQYF
few	-	TRBV7-9	TRBJ2-3	TGTGCCAGCAGCTCGGGACCTCCAGCGCAGTATTTT	CASSSGPPAQYF
few	-	TRBV10-3	TRBJ1-4	TGTGCCATCAGTGTAGGAGGGACTAATGAAAAACTGTTTTTT	CAISVGGTNEKLFF
-	TRBD1	TRBV7-2	TRBJ2-3	TGTGCCAGCAGCGCCATCGGGACAGGCAAATCAGATACGCAGTATTTT	CASSAIGTGKSDTQYF
-	-	TRBV4-2	TRBJ2-3	TGTGCCAGCAGCCAAGCCCCCGGGACGTCGGCGGGGGATACGCAGTATTTT	CASSQAPGTSAGDTQYF
few	-	TRBV5-6	TRBJ2-1	TGTGCCAGCAGCCGGGACATTACCTACAATGAGCAGTTCTTC	CASSRDITYNEQFF
-	-	TRBV27	TRBJ2-5	TGTGCCAGCAGCCGGGGCTTTGGTGGAGAGACCCAGTACTTC	CASSRGFGGETQYF
few	-	TRBV6-1	TRBJ1-5	TGTGCCAGCAGTGTAACGGCGGCGGTGTTCGGAACACCCCAGCATTTT	CASSVTAAVFGTPQHF
-	-	TRBV7-3	TRBJ2-3	TGTGCCAGCAGCTTAACGTTCACCCCAGAAGATACGCAGTATTTT	CASSLTFTPEDTQYF
-	-	TRBV25-1	TRBJ2-6	TGTGCCAGCAGTCCAGGAAGGGACTCTGGGGCCAACGTCCTGACTTTC	CASSPGRDSGANVLTF
few	-	TRBV7-2	TRBJ2-4	TGTGCCAGCAGCCCCCGGGGAGCCAAAAACATTCAGTACTTC	CASSPRGAKNIQYF
-	TRBD1	TRBV4-2	TRBJ2-3	TGTGCCAGCAGCCTCCGGGACAGGGTACGGACAGATACGCAGTATTTT	CASSLRDRVRTDTQYF
-	-	TRBV6-5	TRBJ1-2	TGTGCCAGCATTATATCAGCCGGGATGGGTGGCTACACCTTC	CASIISAGMGGYTF
-	TRBD1	TRBV23-1	TRBJ2-4	TGCGCCAGCAGCCTACGCCCGGGACAGGGCGGAAACATTCAGTACTTC	CASSLRPGQGGNIQYF
few	-	TRBV11-1	TRBJ2-7	TGTGCCAGCAGCTCAATGCCCTACGAGCAGTACTTC	CASSSMPYEQYF
-	-	TRBV6-5	TRBJ1-6	TGTGCCAGCAGTGATCTTGGGGGTTCACCCCTCCACTTT	CASSDLGGSPLHF
few	-	TRBV5-6	TRBJ2-2	TGTGCCAGCAGCTTGGGCCGGGGGCGCGCCGGGGAGCTGTTTTTT	CASSLGRGRAGELFF
few	TRBD1	TRBV18	TRBJ2-1	TGTGCCAGCTCACCAATATCAGGACAGGGCTACAATGAGCAGTTCTTC	CASSPISGQGYNEQFF
-	TRBD2	TRBV19	TRBJ2-7	TGTGCCAGTAGTATTGTTCCAGCGGGAGTCTACGAGCAGTACTTC	CASSIVPAGVYEQYF
few	-	TRBV5-1	TRBJ1-3	TGCGCCAGCAGCTTTCGACCTGACTCTGGAAACACCATATATTTT	CASSFRPDSGNTIYF
-	-	TRBV11-2	TRBJ2-4	TGTGCCAGCAGCCAGAATGTATTGGGAAACATTCAGTACTTC	CASSQNVLGNIQYF
many	TRBD2	TRBV7-9	TRBJ2-1	TGTGCCAGCAGCTTAGCTTTAGCGGGATCCTACAATGAGCAGTTCTTC	CASSLALAGSYNEQFF
few	-	TRBV4-2	TRBJ2-1	TGTGCCAGCAGCTCAACACAGACCTACAATGAGCAGTTCTTC	CASSSTQTYNEQFF
-	-	TRBV6-4	TRBJ2-1	TGTGCCAGCAGTAAATCCCACGGACGGATCAATGAGCAGTTCTTC	CASSKSHGRINEQFF
few	TRBD1	TRBV6-1	TRBJ2-3	TGTGCCAGCAGCCTACAGGGGTTAAGGGATACGCAGTATTTT	CASSLQGLRDTQYF
-	-	TRBV2	TRBJ2-3	TGTGCCAGCAGTGAGGCGACTAGCACAGATACGCAGTATTTT	CASSEATSTDTQYF
few	-	TRBV6-6	TRBJ1-2	TGTGCCAACTCTCCGGGCCCCTCTGGTGGCTACACCTTC	CANSPGPSGGYTF
few	-	TRBV4-1	TRBJ2-7	TGCGCCAGCAGCCGGAGCGAACGCTCCTACGAGCAGTACTTC	CASSRSERSYEQYF
few	-	TRBV7-9	TRBJ2-3	TGTGCCAGCAGCTTAGCGCCCCCTCCGGATACGCAGTATTTT	CASSLAPPPDTQYF
few	-	TRBV7-2	TRBJ2-2	TGTGCCAGCATCACGCAGGCCGGAGGCGGGGAGCTGTTTTTT	CASITQAGGGELFF
once	-	TRBV7-9	TRBJ1-1	TGTGCCAGCAGCTTAACAGACGGTCCGAACACTGAAGCTTTCTTT	CASSLTDGPNTEAFF